The rows below give T cell receptor beta chains drawn from one sample of a study of blood T cell repertoires in COVID-19. Measured with immunoSEQ multiplex PCR; TCRdb has only the in-frame clones, and not every one. This table has some 200,000 clones, 85% to 90% appearing once. Material: peripheral blood. The receptors originated from a woman in her sixties or seventies with acute or convalescent COVID-19. The CDR3 runs from the conserved cysteine through the conserved F or W. The order of the fields is D gene, CDR3 length, V gene, clone size, J gene, CDR3 protein, CDR3 DNA. A D gene is named only where the DNA matches it firmly. The size entry is marked missing in some rows and otherwise reads once, few, many or a size class.

>NA|15|TRBV10-3|few|TRBJ1-2
CAISDLGQGYYGYTF
TGTGCCATCAGTGATTTGGGTCAGGGATACTATGGCTACACCTTC
>NA|14|TRBV28|NA|TRBJ2-1
CASSSPPSYNEQFF
TGTGCCAGCAGTTCCCCCCCGTCCTACAATGAGCAGTTCTTC
>TRBD1|14|TRBV6-5|NA|TRBJ2-2
CASRTGVETGELFF
TGTGCCAGCAGGACAGGGGTGGAAACCGGGGAGCTGTTTTTT
>TRBD1|14|TRBV2|NA|TRBJ1-4
CASRTGTGGEKLFF
TGTGCCAGCAGGACCGGGACAGGGGGTGAAAAACTGTTTTTT
>TRBD1|15|TRBV27|NA|TRBJ1-1
CASSYDRGVNTEAFF
TGTGCCAGCAGTTACGACAGGGGGGTGAACACTGAAGCTTTCTTT
>TRBD2|18|TRBV11-2|NA|TRBJ2-1
CASSFQPATSPQRGEQFF
TGTGCCAGCAGCTTCCAACCAGCGACTAGCCCCCAACGGGGTGAGCAGTTCTTC
>TRBD1|15|TRBV4-2|once|TRBJ2-3
CASSQGQGTTDTQYF
TGTGCCAGCAGCCAAGGACAGGGGACCACAGATACGCAGTATTTT
>TRBD2|17|TRBV7-3|NA|TRBJ2-1
CASSLNSGRGSYNEQFF
TGTGCCAGCAGCTTAAATAGCGGGAGAGGCTCCTACAATGAGCAGTTCTTC
>TRBD1|14|TRBV2|NA|TRBJ1-1
CASSTPLTGDGAFF
TGTGCCAGCAGTACACCTCTGACAGGGGACGGAGCTTTCTTT
>NA|12|TRBV29-1|few|TRBJ2-1
CSALHQRNEQFF
TGCAGCGCCCTACATCAGCGCAATGAGCAGTTCTTC
>NA|14|TRBV5-1|NA|TRBJ2-1
CASREQRVNNEQFF
TGCGCCAGCAGAGAACAGCGGGTCAACAATGAGCAGTTCTTC
>NA|15|TRBV7-2|once|TRBJ2-3
CASSFDSLSTDTQYF
TGTGCCAGCAGCTTTGACTCCCTTAGCACAGATACGCAGTATTTT
>NA|15|TRBV29-1|NA|TRBJ1-2
CSVEVYRSPNYGYTF
TGCAGCGTTGAAGTCTACAGAAGCCCTAACTATGGCTACACCTTC
>TRBD1|15|TRBV4-1|NA|TRBJ2-1
CASSQGQFSYNEQFF
TGCGCCAGCAGCCAGGGACAGTTCTCCTACAATGAGCAGTTCTTC
>TRBD1|14|TRBV19|NA|TRBJ1-5
CASSDSGGDQPQHF
TGTGCCAGTAGTGATTCAGGGGGTGATCAGCCCCAGCATTTT
>NA|13|TRBV15|NA|TRBJ1-1
CASGGGPNTEAFF
TGTGCCTCCGGGGGAGGTCCGAACACTGAAGCTTTCTTT
>TRBD2|15|TRBV27|NA|TRBJ2-1
CASSFPGTSGIEQFF
TGTGCCAGCAGTTTCCCCGGGACTAGCGGGATTGAGCAGTTCTTC
>NA|15|TRBV28|NA|TRBJ1-6
CASSPLQLYNSPLHF
TGTGCCAGCAGCCCATTACAGTTATATAATTCACCCCTCCACTTT
>TRBD2|15|TRBV19|NA|TRBJ2-1
CASLSGGGSLNEQFF
TGTGCCAGTCTGTCGGGGGGAGGTTCCCTCAATGAGCAGTTCTTC
>TRBD2|16|TRBV5-1|NA|TRBJ2-1
CASSLAGTSGANEQFF
TGCGCCAGCAGCTTGGCCGGGACTAGCGGGGCCAATGAGCAGTTCTTC
>NA|11|TRBV12-3/TRBV12-4|NA|TRBJ2-7
CASSRLDEQYF
TGTGCCAGCAGCCGCTTAGACGAGCAGTACTTC
>TRBD1|15|TRBV5-4|NA|TRBJ2-5
CASSLGQGNRETQYF
TGTGCCAGCAGCTTGGGACAGGGGAACAGGGAGACCCAGTACTTC
>NA|12|TRBV28|NA|TRBJ1-5
CASRPAGLPQHF
TGTGCCAGTCGACCGGCAGGGCTGCCCCAGCATTTT
>TRBD1|16|TRBV24-1|NA|TRBJ2-1
CATSDPGTAPNNEQFF
TGTGCCACCAGTGACCCCGGGACAGCGCCTAACAATGAGCAGTTCTTC
>NA|13|TRBV6-5|NA|TRBJ1-1
CASRPPQGRFAFF
TGTGCCAGCAGGCCGCCCCAGGGAAGGTTCGCTTTCTTT
>TRBD1|15|TRBV9|NA|TRBJ1-4
CASSVEGAREEKLFF
TGTGCCAGCAGCGTCGAGGGGGCGCGGGAAGAAAAACTGTTTTTT
>TRBD2|15|TRBV30|NA|TRBJ2-7
CAWSGRGRGLYEQYF
TGTGCCTGGAGCGGGCGCGGGAGGGGACTCTACGAGCAGTACTTC
>NA|14|TRBV6-5|NA|TRBJ1-1
CASSYLRENTEAFF
TGTGCCAGCAGTTATCTCAGGGAGAACACTGAAGCTTTCTTT
>NA|11|TRBV5-1|NA|TRBJ2-1
CASSLDIEQFF
TGCGCCAGCAGCTTGGACATTGAGCAGTTCTTC
>NA|12|TRBV4-1|NA|TRBJ1-1
CASSGGTTEAFF
TGCGCCAGCAGCGGAGGGACGACTGAAGCTTTCTTT
>NA|15|TRBV5-4|NA|TRBJ2-1
CASSLGGSSYNEQFF
TGTGCCAGCAGCTTGGGAGGAAGCTCCTACAATGAGCAGTTCTTC
>TRBD2|13|TRBV10-3|NA|TRBJ2-3
CAIGRAFTDTQYF
TGTGCCATCGGGAGGGCCTTCACAGATACGCAGTATTTT
>TRBD1|14|TRBV6-5|NA|TRBJ1-5
CASSTQGALQPQHF
TGTGCCAGCAGTACCCAGGGGGCACTTCAGCCCCAGCATTTT